This T cell receptor beta chain was obtained from a study of liver allograft versus peripheral blood T cells. Study in general: Repertoires of T cell receptors in transplanted livers were compared with recipients' peripheral blood repertoires.

Study-level results: Liver allograft repertoires of T cell receptors reportedly diverged from peripheral blood repertoires.

V lost 1 base to trimming and J lost 5 bases, with 20 bases between them. Germline assignment: CDR1 KGHSH and CDR2 LQKENI. The CDR3 totals 18 residues. This clonotype rates as medium-sized. What it binds is not known. TCRdb reprocessed the reads with MiXCR, giving one entry per CDR3 protein. This repertoire shows over 10,000 distinct CDR3 sequences, over 25% found once; its top ten account for around 2.2%. This TCR came from a human patient who had a liver transplant. Some T cells may have come from the graft donor. The chain carries TRBV18 and TRBJ2-2; D gene unclear. The CDR3 DNA follows: TGTGCCAGCTCACCACGGAGCCAATTTTCTGGAGTGACCGGGGAGCTGTTTTTT. Its translation is CASSPRSQFSGVTGELFF.